Listed below are T cell receptor beta chains from one sample, sequenced in a study of OX40 agonist ivuxolimab in advanced cancers. Here immunoSEQ multiplex PCR was the method, and the copy in TCRdb shows in-frame clones only, minus some. This sample has tens of thousands of clones, with approximately 94% found just once. The sample here was CD4+ or CD8+ T cells sorted from blood, taken in a trial of the OX40 agonist ivuxolimab. Receptor source: an adult with an advanced solid tumor such as melanoma, head and neck, liver or kidney cancer. CDR3s include the opening cysteine and the closing phenylalanine or tryptophan. A D gene is named only where the DNA matches it firmly.

j_call: TRBJ1-1
v_call: TRBV5-1
d_call: TRBD1
cdr3_aa: CASSLVGTGGRYEAFF
cdr3_nt: TGCGCCAGCAGCTTGGTTGGGACAGGGGGCCGATATGAAGCTTTCTTT

j_call: TRBJ2-3
v_call: TRBV27
d_call: TRBD2
cdr3_aa: CASSFIGSGGSTDTQYF
cdr3_nt: TGTGCCAGCAGTTTTATAGGTAGCGGGGGTTCCACAGATACGCAGTATTTT

j_call: TRBJ1-2
v_call: TRBV6-5
d_call: -
cdr3_aa: CASSYSITFLDGYTF
cdr3_nt: TGTGCCAGCAGTTACTCAATTACCTTTTTGGATGGCTACACCTTC

j_call: TRBJ1-2
v_call: TRBV2
d_call: -
cdr3_aa: CASSEAGTDGYTF
cdr3_nt: TGTGCCAGCAGTGAAGCGGGGACGGATGGCTACACCTTC

j_call: TRBJ2-6
v_call: TRBV6-1
d_call: -
cdr3_aa: CASSAKTGANVLTF
cdr3_nt: TGTGCCAGCAGTGCCAAGACTGGGGCCAACGTCCTGACTTTC

j_call: TRBJ1-1
v_call: TRBV4-2
d_call: -
cdr3_aa: CASSQVTVEGTEAFF
cdr3_nt: TGTGCCAGCAGCCAAGTCACAGTCGAGGGCACTGAAGCTTTCTTT

j_call: TRBJ2-3
v_call: TRBV6-6
d_call: -
cdr3_aa: CASSTGSGTDTQYF
cdr3_nt: TGTGCCAGCAGTACTGGGTCTGGCACAGATACGCAGTATTTT

j_call: TRBJ1-2
v_call: TRBV18
d_call: -
cdr3_aa: CASSPGAPPYGYTF
cdr3_nt: TGTGCCAGCTCACCGGGGGCGCCCCCATATGGCTACACCTTC

j_call: TRBJ1-5
v_call: TRBV14
d_call: -
cdr3_aa: CASSQPWVNQPQHF
cdr3_nt: TGTGCCAGCAGCCAGCCCTGGGTCAATCAGCCCCAGCATTTT

j_call: TRBJ1-1
v_call: TRBV27
d_call: -
cdr3_aa: CASSSYQGNTEAFF
cdr3_nt: TGTGCCAGCAGTTCCTACCAGGGGAACACTGAAGCTTTCTTT

j_call: TRBJ2-5
v_call: TRBV4-2
d_call: -
cdr3_aa: CASSQASGRDKTQYF
cdr3_nt: TGTGCCAGCAGCCAAGCTTCGGGCAGGGATAAGACCCAGTACTTC

j_call: TRBJ1-1
v_call: TRBV7-9
d_call: TRBD1
cdr3_aa: CASSHTGAAEAFF
cdr3_nt: TGTGCCAGCAGCCACACAGGGGCAGCTGAAGCTTTCTTT

j_call: TRBJ1-5
v_call: TRBV27
d_call: -
cdr3_aa: CASSLYRTSNQPQHF
cdr3_nt: TGTGCCAGCAGTTTATATCGTACTAGCAATCAGCCCCAGCATTTT

j_call: TRBJ2-5
v_call: TRBV27
d_call: TRBD1
cdr3_aa: CASSQRDRVGETQYF
cdr3_nt: TGTGCCAGCAGTCAGCGGGACAGGGTAGGAGAGACCCAGTACTTC

j_call: TRBJ2-3
v_call: TRBV30
d_call: -
cdr3_aa: CAWGETGDTQYF
cdr3_nt: TGTGCCTGGGGGGAGACTGGAGATACGCAGTATTTT

j_call: TRBJ1-5
v_call: TRBV7-8
d_call: TRBD1
cdr3_aa: CASRPDRSSNQPQHF
cdr3_nt: TGTGCCAGCAGACCGGACAGGAGTAGCAATCAGCCCCAGCATTTT

j_call: TRBJ2-3
v_call: TRBV15
d_call: -
cdr3_aa: CATSSRGGTVVDTQYF
cdr3_nt: TGTGCCACCAGCTCCCGGGGGGGGACAGTGGTGGATACGCAGTATTTT

j_call: TRBJ2-7
v_call: TRBV27
d_call: -
cdr3_aa: CASSLGPASYEQYF
cdr3_nt: TGTGCCAGCAGTTTAGGGCCAGCCTCCTACGAGCAGTACTTC

j_call: TRBJ2-7
v_call: TRBV6-6
d_call: TRBD2
cdr3_aa: CASSYSSLADYEQYF
cdr3_nt: TGTGCCAGCAGTTACTCGAGCCTAGCGGACTACGAGCAGTACTTC

j_call: TRBJ2-5
v_call: TRBV21-1
d_call: -
cdr3_aa: CASSIASVAETQYF
cdr3_nt: TGTGCCAGCAGCATTGCTAGCGTGGCCGAGACCCAGTACTTC

j_call: TRBJ2-2
v_call: TRBV9
d_call: TRBD2
cdr3_aa: CASSVRLAGIGGELFF
cdr3_nt: TGTGCCAGCAGCGTTAGACTAGCGGGGATTGGCGGGGAGCTGTTTTTT

j_call: TRBJ2-1
v_call: TRBV15
d_call: TRBD1
cdr3_aa: CATSPTPGQDNEQFF
cdr3_nt: TGTGCCACCAGCCCCACCCCGGGACAGGACAATGAGCAGTTCTTC

j_call: TRBJ1-2
v_call: TRBV27
d_call: TRBD1
cdr3_aa: CASSLFGQGSYGYTF
cdr3_nt: TGTGCCAGCAGTTTATTTGGACAGGGGAGCTATGGCTACACCTTC

j_call: TRBJ1-5
v_call: TRBV7-8
d_call: -
cdr3_aa: CASSSYGGGNQPQHF
cdr3_nt: TGTGCCAGCAGCTCCTATGGAGGGGGGAATCAGCCCCAGCATTTT

j_call: TRBJ2-7
v_call: TRBV28
d_call: -
cdr3_aa: CASSLWGGQGYEQYF
cdr3_nt: TGTGCCAGCAGTTTATGGGGCGGGCAGGGCTACGAGCAGTACTTC

j_call: TRBJ2-1
v_call: TRBV7-9
d_call: TRBD2
cdr3_aa: CASSPTSGIGDEQFF
cdr3_nt: TGTGCCAGCAGCCCGACTAGCGGGATCGGCGATGAGCAGTTCTTC